Listed here are 7 T cell receptor beta chains from one sample, sequenced in a study of molecular identifiers for immune sequencing clone quantification. A single record per CDR3 protein comes from TCRdb applying MiXCR to the PCR reads. The repertoire holds about 510,000 distinct CDR3 sequences, with around 23% as singletons. What was sequenced was naive CD8+ T cells from blood, with Jurkat cell RNA spiked in. Subset noted: FACS-sorted CD8+CD4-CCR7+CD45RA+ naive T cells. The receptors originated from a human donor in good health. Some libraries in this study had Jurkat cell RNA spiked in.

This clonotype was seen at least ten times. The chain has TRBV2 and TRBJ2-3; unclear D gene. Germline lookup yields CDR1 SNHLY and CDR2 FYNNEI. The CDR3 spans 15 residues. The ends were cut back, 0 bases at V and 4 bases at J, with 11 bases in the middle. CDR3 nucleotide sequence: TGTGCCAGCAGTGAAGCGACGCGATTGTCAGATACGCAGTATTTT. This sequence encodes CASSEATRLSDTQYF.

Regarding this clonotype: A read error is possible here, since a much larger clone lies one base away. This chain joins TRBV7-2 and TRBJ2-7; 8 bases align to TRBD2. The CDR3 has 15 residues. CDR1 is SGHTA, CDR2 FQGNSA, per germline. DNA for the CDR3: TGTGCCAGCAGCTTAGGACGGGGGGGCCCGTACGCGCAGTACTTC. Translating it yields CASSLGRGGPYAQYF.

Note on this clonotype: A much bigger clone sits one base away, suggesting this may be a read error. The chain links TRBV4-1 to TRBJ1-2; D is unresolved. V dropped 6 bases and J dropped 4 bases, with 24 bases sitting between them. The CDR3 has 17 amino acids. CDR1 MGHRA and CDR2 YSYEKL come from the germline V gene. The DNA for the CDR3 is TGCGCCAGCAGGCCACGAACCTTCGAGACGGAGAGCTATGGCTACACCTTC. As protein: CASRPRTFETESYGYTF.

V and J are TRBV12-3 or TRBV12-4 and TRBJ2-3; D may be TRBD1 (6 bases). The length of the CDR3 is 15 residues. V lost 10 bases to trimming and J lost 1 base, with 18 bases between them. The DNA for the CDR3 is TGTGCCAACAATACCGGGACAAAGGGCACAGATACGCAGTATTTT. It codes for CANNTGTKGTDTQYF.

V gene TRBV28 combines with J gene TRBJ2-1; D is ambiguous. CDR1 is MDHEN, CDR2 SYDVKM, per germline. Trimming pared 3 bases from V and 0 bases from J, leaving 12 bases between. The CDR3 is 16 residues long. CDR3 region: CASSFPTESSYNEQFF. The CDR3 DNA reads TGTGCCAGCAGTTTCCCCACGGAGAGCTCCTACAATGAGCAGTTCTTC.

This chain connects TRBV6-2 or TRBV6-3 to TRBJ1-1; possible D gene TRBD1, 6 bases. This CDR3 region has 15 residues. Trimming cost V 7 bases and J 0 bases, with 15 bases left between them. The germline V gene encodes CDR1 MNHEY and CDR2 SVGEGT. The CDR3 nucleotides are TGTGCCAGCACCCTCCTAGGGGACATGAACACTGAAGCTTTCTTT. This gives the protein CASTLLGDMNTEAFF.

The sample holds many counts of this clonotype. The rearrangement joins TRBV7-9 to TRBJ1-1; a weak D match, TRBD1 (5 bases). The CDR3 is 15 amino acids. Germline V gene sequence: CDR1 SEHNR, CDR2 FQNEAQ (reference sequence). Trimming took 1 base from V and 2 from J, leaving 11 bases between them. The CDR3 is CASSLVVTENTEAFF. The DNA for the CDR3 is TGTGCCAGCAGCTTAGTGGTGACAGAAAACACTGAAGCTTTCTTT.